The rows below give T cell receptor beta chains drawn from one sample of a study of CD8+ T cells in alopecia areata. Only in-frame clones appear in the TCRdb table, and some are missing; sequencing was by immunoSEQ multiplex PCR. Altogether approximately 180,000 clones are present, less than 80% being singletons, with the ten largest covering roughly 10%. The sequencing used CD8+ T cells sorted from blood, collected at week 0. Receptor source: a human donor with alopecia areata. Both conserved end residues are part of each CDR3. The D gene is left open where the match is weak. Size tells how often a clone was seen (once, few, many) or the class of an expanded clone, and some rows leave it out.

TRBJ2-1 TRBV15 few TRBD2 CATSRDDALGLARFAEQFF TGTGCCACCAGCAGAGACGATGCCTTAGGACTAGCGAGGTTCGCTGAGCAGTTCTTC
TRBJ2-1 TRBV18 few - CASSNNEQFF TGTGCCAGTTCTAACAATGAGCAGTTCTTC
TRBJ2-2 TRBV30 - - CAWMEGAGSGELFF TGTGCCTGGATGGAGGGGGCGGGATCCGGGGAGCTGTTTTTT
TRBJ2-1 TRBV30 - - CAWSVRFNEQFF TGTGCCTGGAGTGTAAGGTTTAATGAGCAGTTCTTC
TRBJ1-2 TRBV12-5 once - CASGGYYGYTF TGTGCTAGTGGTGGGTACTATGGCTACACCTTC
TRBJ2-2 TRBV30 - - CAWFWGAAGELFF TGTGCCTGGTTTTGGGGGGCTGCGGGGGAGCTGTTTTTT
TRBJ1-2 TRBV7-9 - - CASSSPIDNYGYTF TGTGCCAGCAGCTCCCCTATAGATAACTATGGCTACACCTTC
TRBJ1-1 TRBV29-1 - - CSGNPGLNTEAFF TGCAGCGGTAACCCGGGCCTGAACACTGAAGCTTTCTTT
TRBJ1-2 TRBV29-1 many TRBD1 CSVVDRENGYTF TGCAGCGTTGTGGACAGGGAGAATGGCTACACCTTC
TRBJ2-1 TRBV7-9 - - CASSLTESSYNEQFF TGTGCCAGCAGCTTAACCGAAAGCTCCTACAATGAGCAGTTCTTC
TRBJ2-7 TRBV29-1 - - CSVSVGRGLPYEQYF TGCAGCGTTTCGGTCGGTCGGGGCCTTCCCTACGAGCAGTACTTC
TRBJ1-5 TRBV13 - - CASSSRGDSNQPQHF TGTGCCAGCAGTTCAAGGGGGGATAGCAATCAGCCCCAGCATTTT
TRBJ1-5 TRBV4-1 many TRBD1 CASSQAETGGQPQHF TGCGCCAGCAGCCAAGCCGAGACAGGGGGTCAGCCCCAGCATTTT
TRBJ1-6 TRBV7-6 once TRBD1 CASSSHRGGNSPLHF TGTGCCAGCAGCTCGCACAGGGGAGGAAATTCACCCCTCCACTTT
TRBJ2-1 TRBV2 - TRBD1 CASILPGQVSYNEQFF TGTGCCAGCATCCTACCGGGACAGGTCTCCTACAATGAGCAGTTCTTC
TRBJ1-1 TRBV29-1 few - CSVDWQGQAFF TGCAGCGTTGATTGGCAGGGGCAAGCTTTCTTT
TRBJ2-4 TRBV25-1 - - CASSEVGSENIQYF TGTGCCAGCAGCGAGGTAGGGAGTGAAAACATTCAGTACTTC
TRBJ2-1 TRBV29-1 few TRBD2 CSGWTSGDNEQFF TGCAGCGGATGGACTAGCGGGGACAATGAGCAGTTCTTC
TRBJ2-6 TRBV5-1 - - CASSPRWVGANVLTF TGCGCCAGCAGCCCTCGATGGGTGGGGGCCAACGTCCTGACTTTC
TRBJ2-7 TRBV15 few - CATSRAGGEQYF TGTGCCACCAGCAGAGCCGGAGGCGAGCAGTACTTC
TRBJ1-6 TRBV5-6 - TRBD1 CASSFGTGSPLHF TGTGCCAGCAGCTTTGGGACAGGTTCACCCCTCCACTTT
TRBJ2-3 TRBV7-9 - TRBD2 CAGRGGPTDTQYF TGTGCCGGGAGGGGCGGACCCACAGATACGCAGTATTTT
TRBJ1-6 TRBV9 - - CASSTGLTTYNSPLHF TGTGCCAGCAGCACAGGTTTAACAACCTATAATTCACCCCTCCACTTT
TRBJ1-4 TRBV15 - - CATSGIGGLEKLFF TGTGCCACCAGCGGGATTGGGGGCCTCGAAAAACTGTTTTTT
TRBJ1-1 TRBV13 - - CASSGGQQTEAFF TGTGCCAGCAGCGGCGGACAGCAAACTGAAGCTTTCTTT
TRBJ2-3 TRBV27 few - CASSLVRVSTDTQYF TGTGCCAGCAGTTTAGTCAGGGTCAGCACAGATACGCAGTATTTT
TRBJ2-1 TRBV11-2 - - CASPGIGGPSYNEQFF TGTGCCAGCCCTGGGATCGGGGGACCCTCCTACAATGAGCAGTTCTTC
TRBJ1-1 TRBV13 - - CASSSLLGQGNTEAFF TGTGCCAGCAGCTCCCTCCTGGGGCAGGGGAACACTGAAGCTTTCTTT
TRBJ2-5 TRBV4-1 - - CASSQGRRLNF TGCGCCAGCAGCCAAGGACGCAGACTGAACTTC
TRBJ2-7 TRBV7-9 - TRBD1 CASSLNLRGTGVPEQYF TGTGCCAGCAGCTTAAACCTCCGGGGGACAGGGGTTCCCGAGCAGTACTTC
TRBJ2-1 TRBV14 - - CASSLSYNEQFF TGTGCCAGCAGCCTTTCCTACAATGAGCAGTTCTTC
TRBJ1-5 TRBV7-9 - TRBD1 CASSLGQGGQPQHF TGTGCCAGCAGCCTTGGACAGGGTGGTCAGCCCCAGCATTTT
TRBJ2-1 TRBV15 - TRBD1 CATSSYRDRGHDEQFF TGTGCCACCAGCAGCTACCGGGACAGGGGGCATGATGAGCAGTTCTTC
TRBJ2-7 TRBV7-9 - - CASGQSYEQYF TGTGCCAGCGGGCAGAGCTACGAGCAGTACTTC
TRBJ1-2 TRBV29-1 - TRBD1 CSFLDRADGYTF TGCAGTTTCCTTGACAGGGCGGACGGCTACACCTTC
TRBJ2-1 TRBV27 once - CASSLQGPYNEQFF TGTGCCAGCAGTCTCCAAGGCCCCTACAATGAGCAGTTCTTC
TRBJ2-7 TRBV5-6 - - CASSPGNYEQCF TGTGCCAGCAGCCCGGGGAACTACGAGCAGTGCTTC
TRBJ2-5 TRBV9 - TRBD2 CASRGTSGGLGQETQYF TGTGCCAGCAGAGGGACTAGCGGGGGGCTGGGACAAGAGACCCAGTACTTC
TRBJ1-2 TRBV4-1 - - CASSQSPRGLRYGYTF TGCGCCAGCAGCCAATCCCCGCGGGGGCTACGATATGGCTACACCTTC
TRBJ1-6 TRBV9 - - CASSPSQGRSNSPLHF TGTGCCAGCAGCCCCTCACAGGGAAGGAGCAATTCACCCCTCCACTTT
TRBJ2-7 TRBV6-5 - - CASTPPESLRYEQYF TGTGCCAGCACCCCACCCGAGAGCTTACGATACGAGCAGTACTTC
TRBJ2-7 TRBV4-1 - - CASSQDPDNRDNRF TGCGCCAGCAGCCAAGATCCGGATAATCGGGACAACCGTTTC
TRBJ1-2 TRBV29-1 - - CSVDHGNTNYGYTF TGCAGCGTTGATCACGGCAATACTAACTATGGCTACACCTTC
TRBJ2-5 TRBV13 few - CASSSDRYQETQYF TGTGCCAGCAGCTCTGACAGGTATCAAGAGACCCAGTACTTC
TRBJ1-4 TRBV13 - - CASSSRTARNEKLFF TGTGCCAGCAGCTCCCGGACAGCAAGAAATGAAAAACTGTTTTTT
TRBJ2-3 TRBV2 - - CASSGGLRPDTQYF TGTGCCAGCAGTGGGGGACTCCGTCCAGATACGCAGTATTTT
TRBJ2-5 TRBV4-2 - TRBD2 CASSPSSGGAVETQYF TGTGCCAGCAGCCCCTCAAGCGGGGGGGCGGTGGAGACCCAGTACTTC
TRBJ2-2 TRBV27 - - CASSLHLGLLNTGELFF TGTGCCAGCAGTTTACATTTGGGGCTGCTAAACACCGGGGAGCTGTTTTTT